This T cell receptor beta chain was recorded in a study of cytomegalovirus exposure and HLA in healthy donors. Amplification used 60 Vbeta primers and 13 Jbeta primers. TCRdb's table, derived via immunoSEQ multiplex PCR, lists solely in-frame clones and lacks some. The data hold 70,000 or so clones, with about 74% observed a single time. Germline loops: CDR1 KGHSH, CDR2 LQKENI. V gave up 3 bases and J gave up 2 bases, with 7 bases separating them. This CDR3 is built from 13 residues. About this clone: Other DNA sequences in this sample translate to the same CDR3.

The sequenced sample was PBMCs. The J gene is TRBJ1-2, the V gene TRBV18, with a weak D call TRBD1 (6 bases). The receptor's source is a woman aged 55-70 years in good health and CMV-seropositive. DNA of the CDR3: TGTGCCAGCTCACCGGGACAAAACTATGGCTACACCTTC. This sequence encodes CASSPGQNYGYTF.